In its sample, the clone carrying this TCR beta chain was seen a few times. Its antigen is still unknown. The CDR3 sequence is 14 residues long. Per germline, CDR1 SGHRS and CDR2 YFSETQ. The trim removed 2 bases at V and 10 bases at J, leaving 6 bases unmatched. This sample's time point: persistent/refractory GD, antithyroid drugs over 5 years with positive TRAb. PBMC RNA served as the TCR library source. This record comes from a study of regulatory T cells in long-lasting Graves disease. Overall study findings and caveats: There were preferences for TRBV28, TRBJ1-2 and TRBJ2-5 in persistent disease.

For TCR beta, libraries came from iRepertoire HTBI primers and Arm-PCR of CDR3 regions. TCRdb re-analysed the multiplex PCR reads in MiXCR, keeping a single row per CDR3 protein. Of 650,000 to 850,000 distinct CDR3 sequences listed, 30% are singletons. The receptor was derived from a female donor with Graves disease. This chain links TRBV5-1 with TRBJ1-4; 9 bases are shared with TRBD1. Specimen: peripheral blood mononuclear cells (PBMCs), collected when the disease was refractory, from a patient treated with antithyroid drugs. The CDR3 region has the DNA TGCGCCAGCAGCTTACGGACAGGGGCTGGAAAACTGTTTTTT. Its translation is CASSLRTGAGKLFF.